The 8 T cell receptor beta chains in this list originate from one sample, sequenced in a study of T-cell reconstitution after alpha-beta-depleted transplantation in children (dated by TCRdb to 2015 to 2016). Receptor amplification or capture employed PCR. Sequencing instrument: Illumina HiSeq 2500. TCR libraries were prepared with molecular barcoding, using unique molecular identifiers to normalize TCRbeta repertoire quantification. TCRdb ran its own pipeline on the public reads, namely fastp trimming at Q25 and MiXCR clone calling, and kept in-frame beta chains. Each record represents a unique CDR3 protein, reported with the most common genes and DNA among its rows. This sample is represented by about 360,000 distinct CDR3 sequences; roughly 14% of them were singletons. The ten largest clones take up about 4% of the sample. The sample was PBMCs, taken from the stem cell graft. The receptors were gathered from a human donor who donated a stem cell graft to a child with Fanconi anemia.

This chain links TRBV6-5 with TRBJ1-1; D remains ambiguous. Germline loops: CDR1 MNHEY, CDR2 SVGAGI. CDR3 size: 12 residues. Trimming pared 2 bases from V and 9 bases from J, leaving 10 bases between. CDR3 loop: CASSYGEGKAFF. The CDR3 DNA reads as TGTGCCAGCAGTTACGGTGAGGGCAAAGCTTTCTTT.

This clonotype was detected a few times. This chain uses TRBV11-2 with TRBJ1-2; D ambiguous. Germline CDR1 and CDR2: SGHAT and FQNNGV. This CDR3 comprises 13 residues. With 1 base removed from V and 3 bases from J, the gap between germline ends came to 6 bases. The CDR3 nucleotides are TGTGCCAGCAGCTTAGGGTCCTACTATGGCTACACCTTC. The encoded protein is CASSLGSYYGYTF.

The chain combines TRBV20-1 with TRBJ2-3; D ambiguous. Germline assignment: CDR1 DFQATT and CDR2 SNEGSKA (reference sequence). Trimming took off 6 bases at V and 1 base at J, with 17 bases between the two ends. This CDR3 is built from 15 residues. The CDR3 nucleotides read TGCAGTGCCGTCCCCAGGTTATTCGGCACAGATACGCAGTATTTT. Translated, it gives CSAVPRLFGTDTQYF.

Ten or more counts support this clonotype. The rearrangement joins TRBV25-1 to TRBJ2-2; D gene uncertain. CDR3 length: 12 residues. The germline V and J ends were trimmed by 7 bases and 3 bases, with 6 bases remaining between them. Germline V CDR1 and CDR2: MGHDK, SYGVNS. Here the CDR3 reads CASNEYTGELFF. Written as DNA, the CDR3 is TGTGCCAGCAACGAATACACCGGGGAGCTGTTTTTT.

The CDR3 protein is CASSPTTSGAFYEQYV. The CDR3 nucleotides read TGTGCCAGCAGCCCAACCACTAGCGGGGCTTTCTACGAGCAGTACGTC. V usage is TRBV11-2 and J usage is TRBJ2-7, with TRBD2 identical over 10 bases. V shed 5 bases, J shed 3 bases, and the junction held 10 bases outside the gene matches. The V gene's germline CDR1 is SGHAT and CDR2 FQNNGV. The CDR3 covers 16 residues.

In this sample, this clonotype turned up a few times. The genes are TRBV5-1 and TRBJ1-2, with 10 bases aligning to TRBD1. CDR1 and CDR2 (germline): SGHRS, YFSETQ. The CDR3 sequence is 13 residues long. J lost 8 bases, V lost 0 bases, and 1 base had no gene match. The CDR3 here is CASSLAGQGGYTF. In DNA form, the CDR3 reads TGCGCCAGCAGCTTGGCGGGACAGGGGGGCTACACCTTC.

The rearrangement links TRBV6-1 to TRBJ2-5; 7 bases agree with TRBD1. V dropped 3 bases and J dropped 4; count of bases not matched to a gene: 11. This CDR3 contains 16 residues. CDR1 is MNHNS and CDR2 is SASEGT in the germline V gene. The CDR3 sequence is CASSEKTGLGGETQYF. CDR3 sequence (DNA): TGTGCCAGCAGTGAGAAGACAGGGCTAGGGGGAGAGACCCAGTACTTC.

This clonotype turned up a few times. V is TRBV7-9 and J is TRBJ1-3, with D unresolved. Per germline, CDR1 SEHNR and CDR2 FQNEAQ (reference sequence). There are 15 residues in the CDR3. Trimming took off 7 bases at V and 5 bases at J, with 18 bases between the two ends. The DNA for the CDR3 is TGTGCCAGCATCCAGTCCCGGAGTTGGAGAAACACCATATATTTT. Protein product: CASIQSRSWRNTIYF.